This TCR beta chain was observed in a study of T-cell reconstitution after alpha-beta-depleted transplantation in children. Findings and limits, study-wide: Reports say that about two months after transplant, the alpha-beta T cells came out of several hundred graft clones that had expanded. T-cell counts and diversity were attributed mostly to newly produced T cells one year after transplant. Where some patients showed high TCRbeta diversity at day 60, it came from recipient T cells and thymic progenitors that had survived.

TCRbeta library construction was performed incorporating unique molecular identifiers. One entry per CDR3 protein, called by TCRdb with MiXCR from the PCR reads. Among about 98,000 distinct CDR3 sequences listed, under 7% were seen once. This clonotype was picked up many times. The antigen remains undetermined. CDR1 is SGHRS, CDR2 YFSETQ, per germline. Trimming pared 3 bases from V and 7 bases from J, leaving 16 bases between. The CDR3 loop spans 14 amino acids. The rearrangement links TRBV5-1 to TRBJ1-2, with D tentatively TRBD1 (6 bases). This sequence originates from a female patient aged 2-9 years who had a stem cell transplant for Fanconi anemia, so the T cells may come from the graft donor. Sequenced material: PBMCs, mostly from graft donor cells, taken 60 days after TCRalphabeta/CD19-depleted stem cell transplant. CDR3 bases: TGCGCCAGCAGCTCGGCTTCGGGGGCAGGTGGCTACACCTTC. Protein product: CASSSASGAGGYTF.